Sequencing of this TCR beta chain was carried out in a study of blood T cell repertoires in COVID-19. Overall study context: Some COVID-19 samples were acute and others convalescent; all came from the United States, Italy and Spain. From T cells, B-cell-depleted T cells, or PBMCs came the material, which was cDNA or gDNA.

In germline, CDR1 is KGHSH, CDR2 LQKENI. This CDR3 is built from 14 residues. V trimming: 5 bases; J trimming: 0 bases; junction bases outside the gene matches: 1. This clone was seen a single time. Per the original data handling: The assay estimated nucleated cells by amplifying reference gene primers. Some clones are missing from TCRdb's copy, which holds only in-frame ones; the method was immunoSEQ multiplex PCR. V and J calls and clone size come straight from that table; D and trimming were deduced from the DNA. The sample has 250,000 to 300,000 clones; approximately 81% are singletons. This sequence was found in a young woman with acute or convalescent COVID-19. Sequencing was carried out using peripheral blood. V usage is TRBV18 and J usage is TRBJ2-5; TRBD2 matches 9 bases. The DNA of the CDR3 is TGTGCCAGCTCAAGCGGGAGGTACCAAGAGACCCAGTACTTC. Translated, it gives CASSSGRYQETQYF.